This is a list of T cell receptor beta chains from one sample in a study of blood T cell repertoires in COVID-19. The data were produced by immunoSEQ multiplex PCR, yet TCRdb's version contains in-frame clones alone and is incomplete. This sample has about 200,000 clones, with over 80% found just once. The sequenced sample was PBMCs or T cells enriched from blood (not recorded which). All receptors come from a man aged 30 to 45 who had recovered from COVID-19. CDR3s include the opening cysteine and the closing phenylalanine or tryptophan. D genes are given only for firm matches. Expanded clones get a size class; other rows say once, few or many, or leave the size out.

V	J	D	size	CDR3	DNA
TRBV7-2	TRBJ1-1	.	.	CASSLRALGGTEAFF	TGTGCCAGCAGCCTCAGGGCTCTGGGCGGAACTGAAGCTTTCTTT
TRBV5-6	TRBJ2-3	.	.	CASLPYPTVGDTQYF	TGTGCCAGCCTGCCCTACCCCACCGTTGGAGATACGCAGTATTTT
TRBV6-2/TRBV6-3	TRBJ1-5	.	.	CASSYGDVRTRQPQHF	TGTGCCAGCAGTTACGGGGATGTAAGGACTAGGCAGCCCCAGCATTTT
TRBV7-9	TRBJ1-1	.	.	CASSLLPGGLGAFF	TGTGCCAGCAGCTTACTTCCGGGGGGTCTAGGCGCTTTCTTT
TRBV9	TRBJ1-3	.	.	CASSVLPTGIRNTIYF	TGTGCCAGCAGCGTTCTGCCAACAGGGATTCGAAACACCATATATTTT
TRBV4-2	TRBJ1-5	.	few	CASSQVSGNQPQHF	TGTGCCAGCAGCCAAGTATCCGGCAATCAGCCCCAGCATTTT
TRBV19	TRBJ2-7	TRBD1	.	CASSTLPGQGSYEQYF	TGTGCCAGTAGTACACTACCGGGACAGGGGAGCTACGAGCAGTACTTC
TRBV11-3	TRBJ2-1	.	.	CASSFATRGNEQFF	TGTGCCAGCAGCTTTGCTACTCGCGGGAATGAGCAGTTCTTC
TRBV4-1	TRBJ2-1	TRBD2	.	CASSQGRTSGYNEQFF	TGCGCCAGCAGCCAAGGCCGGACTAGCGGCTACAATGAGCAGTTCTTC
TRBV25-1	TRBJ2-7	.	.	CASSPDRIIFEQYF	TGTGCCAGCAGCCCAGACAGGATCATTTTCGAGCAGTACTTC
TRBV28	TRBJ1-1	.	.	CASSFRGNEAFF	TGTGCCAGCAGCTTCAGGGGTAACGAAGCTTTCTTT
TRBV6-5	TRBJ1-5	TRBD1	.	CASSLTPGQNQPQHF	TGTGCCAGCAGTCTGACCCCGGGACAGAATCAGCCCCAGCATTTT
TRBV11-1	TRBJ2-3	TRBD2	.	CASSGLAGVTQYF	TGTGCCAGCAGTGGGCTAGCGGGAGTGACGCAGTATTTT
TRBV6-6	TRBJ1-1	TRBD1	.	CASRYRDRGEAFF	TGTGCCAGCAGATATCGGGACAGGGGTGAAGCTTTCTTT
TRBV6-6	TRBJ2-1	.	.	CASSYAVGGGDEQFF	TGTGCCAGCAGTTACGCAGTGGGGGGGGGCGATGAGCAGTTCTTC
TRBV7-6	TRBJ1-3	.	.	CASSLGLQGSLGNTIYF	TGTGCCAGCAGCTTAGGCCTCCAGGGGTCTTTAGGAAACACCATATATTTT
TRBV6-5	TRBJ1-1	.	once	CASSPGTEAFF	TGTGCCAGCAGCCCGGGCACTGAAGCTTTCTTT
TRBV6-6	TRBJ2-5	.	.	CASSTRLGKETQYF	TGTGCCAGCAGTACTCGACTAGGGAAAGAGACCCAGTACTTC
TRBV7-9	TRBJ1-3	TRBD1	.	CASSRDSFSGNTIYF	TGTGCCAGCAGCCGGGACAGCTTCTCTGGAAACACCATATATTTT
TRBV30	TRBJ2-7	.	.	CAWKAGESSYEQYF	TGTGCCTGGAAAGCGGGCGAAAGCTCCTACGAGCAGTACTTC
TRBV19	TRBJ1-5	TRBD1	.	CASSIRRGLGQPQHF	TGTGCCAGTAGTATACGGAGGGGGCTGGGTCAGCCCCAGCATTTT
TRBV28	TRBJ2-1	TRBD2	.	CASSLWTSGSRDEQFF	TGTGCCAGCAGTTTGTGGACTAGCGGGAGTAGGGATGAGCAGTTCTTC
TRBV15	TRBJ2-7	.	.	CATSTGIYEQYF	TGTGCCACCAGTACAGGGATATACGAGCAGTACTTC
TRBV19	TRBJ1-1	.	.	CASSPTRNTEAFF	TGTGCCAGTAGCCCCACACGGAACACTGAAGCTTTCTTT
TRBV2	TRBJ2-3	TRBD1	.	CARGQGYTDTQYF	TGTGCCAGAGGACAGGGCTACACAGATACGCAGTATTTT
TRBV28	TRBJ1-5	.	once	CASRVREFNQPQHF	TGTGCCAGCAGAGTACGGGAATTCAATCAGCCCCAGCATTTT
TRBV12-5	TRBJ1-3	TRBD1	.	CASGGTGSPSSGNTIYF	TGTGCTAGTGGAGGGACAGGGAGCCCGTCCTCTGGAAACACCATATATTTT
TRBV6-2/TRBV6-3	TRBJ2-7	TRBD1	.	CASSPDETGAYEQYF	TGTGCCAGCAGTCCCGACGAGACAGGGGCCTACGAGCAGTACTTC
TRBV6-5	TRBJ1-5	.	.	CASSQGQPQHF	TGTGCCAGCAGCCAGGGACAGCCCCAGCATTTT
TRBV15	TRBJ2-2	TRBD2	.	CATSSTSGGVTGELFF	TGTGCCACCAGCAGCACTAGCGGGGGGGTCACCGGGGAGCTGTTTTTT
TRBV18	TRBJ1-3	TRBD1	.	CASSPGTAGNTIYF	TGTGCCAGCTCACCCGGGACAGCAGGAAACACCATATATTTT
TRBV7-9	TRBJ1-2	.	.	CASSLVRGQNYGYTF	TGTGCCAGCAGCTTGGTCCGGGGACAAAACTATGGCTACACCTTC
TRBV4-3	TRBJ2-7	TRBD1	.	CASSQDLGTASYEQYF	TGCGCCAGCAGCCAAGACCTTGGGACAGCGTCGTACGAGCAGTACTTC
TRBV5-1	TRBJ2-1	.	.	CASSRELTYNEQFF	TGCGCCAGCAGCCGGGAATTGACCTACAATGAGCAGTTCTTC
TRBV19	TRBJ1-2	.	.	CASSIPGTNYGYTF	TGTGCCAGTAGTATCCCCGGGACAAACTATGGCTACACCTTC
TRBV19	TRBJ1-1	TRBD1	once	CASIQGGNTEAFF	TGTGCCAGTATCCAGGGGGGGAACACTGAAGCTTTCTTT
TRBV11-2	TRBJ2-3	.	.	CASSRWTSVADTQYF	TGTGCCAGCAGTCGATGGACTTCTGTCGCAGATACGCAGTATTTT
TRBV21-1	TRBJ2-3	.	.	CASSNPRTDTQYF	TGTGCCAGCAGCAATCCTCGCACAGATACGCAGTATTTT
TRBV6-5	TRBJ2-7	TRBD1	.	CASSWTGDEQYF	TGTGCCAGCAGCTGGACAGGGGACGAGCAGTACTTC
TRBV7-9	TRBJ1-1	TRBD1	.	CASSNDRGVGNTEAFF	TGTGCCAGCAGCAATGACAGGGGTGTGGGGAACACTGAAGCTTTCTTT
TRBV5-4	TRBJ2-1	.	.	CASSPFGYRVTHNEQFF	TGTGCCAGCAGCCCCTTTGGGTACCGGGTCACCCACAATGAGCAGTTCTTC
TRBV29-1	TRBJ2-3	.	.	CSVRDTTDTQYF	TGCAGCGTTCGTGACACCACAGATACGCAGTATTTT
TRBV4-3	TRBJ2-7	TRBD1	.	CASSQVGQAHEQYF	TGCGCCAGCAGCCAAGTTGGACAGGCCCACGAGCAGTACTTC
TRBV30	TRBJ1-5	TRBD1	.	CAWSPGQGMGPQHF	TGTGCCTGGAGCCCAGGACAGGGGATGGGGCCCCAGCATTTT
TRBV30	TRBJ1-1	.	once	CAWTSHGPTEAFF	TGTGCCTGGACCAGCCATGGGCCAACTGAAGCTTTCTTT
TRBV5-4	TRBJ1-2	TRBD1	few	CASSHRTGDYGYTF	TGTGCCAGCAGCCACCGGACAGGCGACTATGGCTACACCTTC
TRBV30	TRBJ1-2	.	.	CAWSKGGSYGYTF	TGTGCCTGGAGTAAGGGAGGATCCTATGGCTACACCTTC
TRBV13	TRBJ1-5	.	.	CASSFRGSNQPQHF	TGTGCCAGCAGCTTCAGGGGCAGCAATCAGCCCCAGCATTTT
TRBV7-9	TRBJ2-7	.	.	CASSPTAIRSYEQYF	TGTGCCAGCAGTCCAACAGCCATCCGCTCCTACGAGCAGTACTTC
TRBV7-2	TRBJ1-3	TRBD1	once	CASSSTGGISGNTIYF	TGTGCCAGCAGCTCGACAGGGGGCATCTCTGGAAACACCATATATTTT
TRBV28	TRBJ2-1	TRBD2	.	CASSQPRTSGWRQGQFF	TGTGCCAGCAGTCAACCAAGGACTAGCGGGTGGAGGCAGGGGCAGTTCTTC
TRBV5-1	TRBJ1-1	TRBD1	few	CASSLPGPGGAFF	TGCGCCAGCAGCCTACCGGGACCAGGGGGAGCTTTCTTT
TRBV9	TRBJ1-2	.	.	CASSVPGGYGYTF	TGTGCCAGCAGCGTCCCCGGGGGCTATGGCTACACCTTC